One and the same sample provided the 19 T cell receptor beta chains below, sequenced in a study of blood T cells in healthy people across ages. The use of a sample-barcoded 5' primer and a J-beta primer mix characterized a second PCR of 7 to 11 cycles. TCRdb re-derived calls from the 5' RACE reads in MiXCR, one entry per CDR3 protein. This table has approximately 2,000,000 distinct CDR3 sequences, about 39% appearing once. Sequencing input: blood. The source of these receptors is a human donor in good health.

This CDR3 reads CASSYSTPGGDGNQPQHF. CDR3 DNA: TGTGCCAGCAGTTACTCGACCCCAGGGGGCGATGGCAATCAGCCCCAGCATTTT. The chain combines TRBV6-2 or TRBV6-3 with TRBJ1-5; 8 nucleotides agree with TRBD1. The CDR3 sequence is 18 residues long. CDR1 is MNHEY and CDR2 is SVGEGT in the germline V gene. With V trimmed by 0 bases and J by 2 bases, 9 bases remained unmatched.

The genes are TRBV20-1 and TRBJ2-1; D not resolved. The germline V and J ends were trimmed by 0 bases and 0 bases, with 9 bases remaining between them. There are 15 residues in the CDR3. Germline V gene sequence: CDR1 DFQATT, CDR2 SNEGSKA (reference sequence). CDR3 nucleotides: TGCAGTGCTAGAGATAGTGAGAGCTCCTACAATGAGCAGTTCTTC. This sequence encodes CSARDSESSYNEQFF.

The rearrangement links TRBV12-3 or TRBV12-4 to TRBJ1-1; D ambiguous. The CDR3 sequence is 12 residues long. Trimming left V 2 bases short and J 11 bases short, with 12 bases between. The CDR3 DNA is TGTGCCAGCAGTTTAAAAGGGTCGGGGGCTTTCTTT. Its protein product is CASSLKGSGAFF.

The rearrangement links TRBV5-1 to TRBJ2-2, with 8 bases lining up with TRBD1. This CDR3 region has 14 residues. Germline V gene sequence: CDR1 SGHRS, CDR2 YFSETQ. With 9 bases clipped from V and 4 bases from J, the junction kept 8 bases outside the gene matches. CDR3 DNA: TGCGCCACTTCGACAGGGGAGTCCACCGGGGAGCTGTTTTTT. Translating it yields CATSTGESTGELFF.

J is TRBJ1-2 and V is TRBV24-1; D gene unclear. Trimming took 3 bases from V and 6 from J, leaving 16 bases between them. CDR3 length equals 15 residues. CDR1 and CDR2 (germline): KGHDR, SFDVKD. This CDR3 reads CATSDRDLGVDGYTF. CDR3 in DNA: TGTGCCACCAGTGATCGGGATCTCGGTGTGGATGGCTACACCTTC.

Concerning this clonotype: The junction does not match germline at one end; this may be a read error. CDR3 loop: CASSLSGGRDTQYF. In nucleotides, the CDR3 is TGTGCCAGCAGCCTCAGCGGGGGCAGAGATACGCAGTATTTT. The rearrangement links TRBV5-1 to TRBJ2-3, with 8 positions matching TRBD2. Germline V gene sequence: CDR1 SGHRS, CDR2 YFSETQ. The CDR3 sequence is 14 residues long. The whole variable domain, remainder taken from reference TRBV5-1 and TRBJ2-3, is KAGVTQTPRYLIKTRGQQVTLSCSPISGHRSVSWYQQTPGQGLQFLFEYFSETQRNKGNFPGRFSGRQFSNSRSEMNVSTLELGDSALYLCASSLSGGRDTQYFGPGTRLTVL.

The CDR3 nucleotides read TGTGCCAGCAGCTTAGAACGGTGGGGGGGCTACACCTTC. Protein: CASSLERWGGYTF. The chain carries TRBV7-9 and TRBJ1-2; the D gene is possibly TRBD1 (5 bases). The CDR3 is made up of 13 amino acids. Germline V CDR1 and CDR2: SEHNR, FQNEAQ (reference sequence). The V and J ends lost 1 base and 8 bases respectively, with 11 bases between them.

V gene TRBV4-3 combines with J gene TRBJ1-2; the D gene is possibly TRBD1 (5 bases). CDR1 is LGHNA, CDR2 YSLEER, per germline. The CDR3 is 16 amino acids. V lost 0 bases and J 0 bases, leaving 11 bases between the germline ends. This CDR3 is CASSQDQVTANYGYTF. For the CDR3, the DNA is TGCGCCAGCAGCCAAGATCAGGTGACAGCTAACTATGGCTACACCTTC.

With regard to this clonotype: The junction does not match germline at one end; this may be a read error. V gene TRBV5-1 combines with J gene TRBJ2-5, with 12 nucleotides matching TRBD2. This CDR3 has 22 residues. Germline V CDR1 and CDR2: SGHRS, YFSETQ. The CDR3 nucleotides are TGCGCCGGCAGATTCGGGACTAGCGGGTTCTACGGCCCCCTAGGGGGCTCAGAGACCCAGTACTTC. As protein: CAGRFGTSGFYGPLGGSETQYF.

This sequence joins TRBV27 and TRBJ1-1; TRBD1 matches at 8 bases. This CDR3 has 14 residues. V was pared by 6 bases and J by 5 bases, with 8 bases of the junction left unmatched. CDR1 is MNHEY, CDR2 SMNVEV, per germline (reference sequence). CDR3: CASRLDRVRTEAFF. CDR3 in DNA: TGTGCCAGCAGATTGGACAGGGTAAGGACTGAAGCTTTCTTT.

V gene TRBV4-1 combines with J gene TRBJ1-4; maybe TRBD1 (6 bases). The ends were cut back, 1 base at V and 7 bases at J, with 13 bases in the middle. This CDR3 spans 15 amino acids. Germline CDR1 is MGHRA and CDR2 is YSYEKL. CDR3 amino acids: CASSQVRGAIEKLFF. The CDR3 bases are TGCGCCAGCAGCCAAGTTAGGGGGGCGATTGAAAAACTGTTTTTT.

This clonotype was seen repeatedly, ten times or more. This chain links TRBV4-1 with TRBJ2-3; D gene uncertain. Trimming shortened V by 4 bases and J by 0 bases, and 11 bases separated the two germline ends. Germline CDR1 MGHRA, CDR2 YSYEKL. The CDR3 loop spans 15 amino acids. CDR3 protein: CASSPHSGSTDTQYF. The CDR3 nucleotides are TGCGCCAGCAGCCCCCATTCCGGGAGCACAGATACGCAGTATTTT.

The chain joins TRBV5-1 to TRBJ1-4, with 7 nucleotides matching TRBD1. The V gene's germline CDR1 is SGHRS and CDR2 YFSETQ. Germline trimming cut 4 bases from V and 5 bases from J; bases unmatched to any gene: 8. The CDR3 is 15 amino acids. The DNA for the CDR3 is TGCGCCAGCAGCCGAAACACAGGGGAGAATGAAAAACTGTTTTTT. This sequence encodes CASSRNTGENEKLFF.

V gene TRBV20-1 combines with J gene TRBJ2-5; 9 nucleotides align to TRBD2. V was clipped by 6 bases and J by 4 bases; unmatched bases: 9. The CDR3 sequence is 14 residues long. Germline V gene sequence: CDR1 DFQATT, CDR2 SNEGSKA (reference sequence). The CDR3 sequence is CSAPPAGGTETQYF. CDR3 in DNA: TGCAGTGCCCCCCCCGCGGGGGGGACAGAGACCCAGTACTTC.

At least ten counts were recorded for this clonotype. The CDR3 loop is CSVVAVLSTDTQYF. CDR3 coding DNA: TGCAGCGTTGTTGCGGTCCTGTCCACAGATACGCAGTATTTT. The V and J genes are TRBV29-1 and TRBJ2-3, with D unclear. The germline V and J ends were trimmed by 4 bases and 2 bases, with 13 bases remaining between them. Germline V gene sequence: CDR1 SQVTM, CDR2 ANQGSEA. The CDR3 runs 14 residues.

This clonotype has just one count. The chain is built from TRBV5-4 and TRBJ2-3, with TRBD2 matching over 7 bases. This CDR3 region has 15 residues. Germline-derived CDR1 and CDR2 are SGHNT and YYREEE (reference sequence). V was clipped by 4 bases and J by 5 bases; unmatched bases: 10. The CDR3 DNA is TGTGCCAGCAGCACTGTGACGGGGGGTGTAGATACGCAGTATTTT. This sequence encodes CASSTVTGGVDTQYF. The whole variable domain, filled in from reference TRBV5-4 and TRBJ2-3, reads ETGVTQSPTHLIKTRGQQVTLRCSSQSGHNTVSWYQQALGQGPQFIFQYYREEENGRGNFPPRFSGLQFPNYSSELNVNALELDDSALYLCASSTVTGGVDTQYFGPGTRLTVL.

V gene TRBV7-2 combines with J gene TRBJ2-3, with 8 bases matching TRBD1. The CDR3 runs 13 residues. Germline V gives CDR1 SGHTA, CDR2 FQGNSA. V lost 5 bases and J lost 11; bases outside the gene matches: 9. CDR3 region: CASSLDREQGQYF. The CDR3 DNA follows: TGTGCCAGCAGCCTGGACAGGGAGCAAGGGCAGTATTTT.

This clonotype was observed a handful of times. The V gene is TRBV20-1, the J gene TRBJ2-7, with D tentatively TRBD1 or TRBD2 (7 bases each). V lost 0 bases, J lost 2 bases, and 14 bases lay in between. The CDR3 runs 15 residues. Germline CDR1 DFQATT, CDR2 SNEGSKA (reference sequence). The CDR3 DNA reads as TGCAGTGCTAGAGAGGTAGCAGGGGGGGCCTACGAGCAGTACTTC. It translates to CSAREVAGGAYEQYF.

This clonotype has more than one count but fewer than ten. The chain uses TRBV6-2 or TRBV6-3 and TRBJ1-2, with D unresolved. Trimming stripped 0 bases from V and 2 bases from J, with 16 bases between. The CDR3 loop spans 17 amino acids. Germline V gene lookup returns CDR1 MNHEY and CDR2 SVGEGT. CDR3 coding DNA: TGTGCCAGCAGTTACTCGACTCCAGGCCGAGGGAACTATGGCTACACCTTC. Translating it yields CASSYSTPGRGNYGYTF.